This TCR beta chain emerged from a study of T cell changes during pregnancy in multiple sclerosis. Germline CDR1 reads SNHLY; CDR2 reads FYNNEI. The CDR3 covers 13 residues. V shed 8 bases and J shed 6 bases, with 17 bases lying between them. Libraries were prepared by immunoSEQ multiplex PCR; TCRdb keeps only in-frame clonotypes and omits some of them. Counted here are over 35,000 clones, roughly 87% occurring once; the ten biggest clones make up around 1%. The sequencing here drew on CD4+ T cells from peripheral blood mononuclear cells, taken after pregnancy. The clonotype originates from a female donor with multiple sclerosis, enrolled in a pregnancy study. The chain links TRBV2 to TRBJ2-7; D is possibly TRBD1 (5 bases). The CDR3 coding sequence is TGTGCCAGCTCCCAGAACAGGTGGGGCGAGCAGTACTTC. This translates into CASSQNRWGEQYF.